This T cell receptor beta chain stems from a study of Graves' ophthalmopathy and Graves' hyperthyroidism. About the study: Untreated patients at initial diagnosis provided peripheral blood. Study-level findings and limits: Blood shared most expanded thyroid clonotypes above 0.001 frequency.

PBMCs originated in about 10 ml of fresh peripheral blood. Concerning this clonotype itself: Its antigen is unknown.

CDR1 and CDR2 from the germline V gene are DFQATT and SNEGSKA (reference sequence). This CDR3 has 13 amino acids. Trimming took 4 bases from V and 5 from J, leaving 12 bases between them. RNA transcripts provided the template for amplifying TCR beta CDR3 regions. An opening RT-PCR round employed HTBI primers and preceded a second-round multiplex PCR. MiXCR was run by TCRdb on the multiplex PCR reads, yielding one entry per CDR3 protein. The sample contains about 660,000 distinct CDR3 sequences, roughly 41% of which appear only once. This clonotype was sampled from an adult man with Graves' ophthalmopathy. This chain joins TRBV20-1 and TRBJ1-5; maybe TRBD1 (6 bases). Sequences were obtained from peripheral blood. The CDR3 here is CSATKQGDQPQHF. CDR3 nucleotides: TGCAGTGCTACGAAACAGGGAGATCAGCCCCAGCATTTT.